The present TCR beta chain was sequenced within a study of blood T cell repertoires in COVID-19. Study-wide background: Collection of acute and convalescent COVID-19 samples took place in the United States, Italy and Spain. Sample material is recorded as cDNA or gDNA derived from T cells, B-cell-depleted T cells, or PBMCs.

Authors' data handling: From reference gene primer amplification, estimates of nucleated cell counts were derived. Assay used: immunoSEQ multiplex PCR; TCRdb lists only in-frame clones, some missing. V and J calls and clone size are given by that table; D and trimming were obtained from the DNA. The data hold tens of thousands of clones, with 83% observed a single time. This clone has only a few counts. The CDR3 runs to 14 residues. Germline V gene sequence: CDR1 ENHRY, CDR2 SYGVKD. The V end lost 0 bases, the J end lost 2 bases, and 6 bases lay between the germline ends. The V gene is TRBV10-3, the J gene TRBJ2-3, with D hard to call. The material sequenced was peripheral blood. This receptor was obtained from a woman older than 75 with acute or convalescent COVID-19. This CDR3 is CAISESTATDTQYF. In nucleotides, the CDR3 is TGTGCCATCAGTGAGTCAACAGCCACAGATACGCAGTATTTT.